Reported below is one TCR beta chain. Its cognate antigen is unknown. These data come from a study of cytomegalovirus exposure and HLA in healthy donors. At the level of the study: The use of the same platform for the roughly 120 validation repertoires and the 550 to 850 first-cohort repertoires was reported by a later analysis. General observations from the study: Rare TCR sequences dominated, though some public TCRs recurred in many donors. A list of approximately 150 TCR beta chains associated with cytomegalovirus was given. Reported results showed that the classifier diagnosed cytomegalovirus status with high specificity and sensitivity.

The assay was immunoSEQ multiplex PCR, and TCRdb's table has in-frame clones only and misses some. The sample has 200,000 to 250,000 clones, over 80% seen once. CDR1 and CDR2 (germline): LNHDA, SQIVND (reference sequence). V dropped 4 bases and J dropped 4; count of bases not matched to a gene: 7. This CDR3 has 14 amino acids. The sample was PBMCs. This TCR came from a woman in her twenties or thirties in good health and CMV-seropositive. This chain joins TRBV19 and TRBJ2-7, with 7 bases fitting TRBD1. The DNA for the CDR3 is TGTGCCAGTAGTACCAGTGACAGGGTGTACGAGCAGTACTTC. Translated, it gives CASSTSDRVYEQYF.